The TCR beta chain under discussion was sequenced for a study of shared clonotypes between healthy human individuals. Germline CDR1 is KGHSH and CDR2 is LQKENI. Trimming took 6 bases from V and 2 from J, leaving 7 bases between them. This CDR3 has 12 amino acids. Deep-level settings were used for running the assay. Once extracted for a subset, genomic DNA was divided evenly among several immunoSEQ plates. Produced via immunoSEQ multiplex PCR; TCRdb's table is partial and in-frame only. Here the sample spans approximately 2,000,000 clones, around 92% being singletons. The clonotype was recovered from a man aged 18 to 30 in good health. Some clones in this sample may be carry-over from other donors' samples. Sequenced material: naive CD4+ T cells from PBMCs. The subset was: CD45RA+ positively selected. The V and J genes are TRBV18 and TRBJ2-5; D unclear. The CDR3, as DNA: TGTGCCAGCTCGTGGCAGCAAGAGACCCAGTACTTC. This encodes CASSWQQETQYF.